The sample holds a few counts of the clone carrying this T cell receptor (beta chain). Its antigen remains unknown. Isolation recovered at least 6.5 million PBMCs from every sample. A J-beta primer mix and a sample-barcoded 5' primer were used in a second PCR of about 7 to 12 cycles. MiXCR was run by TCRdb on the 5' RACE reads, yielding one entry per CDR3 protein. This table has roughly 700,000 distinct CDR3 sequences, about 30% appearing once. This entry is derived from a study of blood T cells in healthy people across ages. Notes on the study in general: Comparison with aged donors showed that long-lived donors had more naive CD4+ cells and higher diversity. There was no known CMV status for donors, so expanded clonotype changes were possibly confounded. The study could not conclusively compare naive and antigen-experienced cells, given its unsorted PBMCs.

This CDR3 has 15 residues. Germline loops: CDR1 SQVTM, CDR2 ANQGSEA. V was pared by 6 bases and J by 3 bases, with 5 bases of the junction left unmatched. The receptor was isolated from a woman older than 75 in good health. V and J are TRBV29-1 and TRBJ2-2, with TRBD1 matching 12 bases. The specimen sequenced was blood. As DNA, the CDR3 is TGCAGCGTCGGAGGGACAGGGGGCTACACCGGGGAGCTGTTTTTT. Translated, it gives CSVGGTGGYTGELFF.